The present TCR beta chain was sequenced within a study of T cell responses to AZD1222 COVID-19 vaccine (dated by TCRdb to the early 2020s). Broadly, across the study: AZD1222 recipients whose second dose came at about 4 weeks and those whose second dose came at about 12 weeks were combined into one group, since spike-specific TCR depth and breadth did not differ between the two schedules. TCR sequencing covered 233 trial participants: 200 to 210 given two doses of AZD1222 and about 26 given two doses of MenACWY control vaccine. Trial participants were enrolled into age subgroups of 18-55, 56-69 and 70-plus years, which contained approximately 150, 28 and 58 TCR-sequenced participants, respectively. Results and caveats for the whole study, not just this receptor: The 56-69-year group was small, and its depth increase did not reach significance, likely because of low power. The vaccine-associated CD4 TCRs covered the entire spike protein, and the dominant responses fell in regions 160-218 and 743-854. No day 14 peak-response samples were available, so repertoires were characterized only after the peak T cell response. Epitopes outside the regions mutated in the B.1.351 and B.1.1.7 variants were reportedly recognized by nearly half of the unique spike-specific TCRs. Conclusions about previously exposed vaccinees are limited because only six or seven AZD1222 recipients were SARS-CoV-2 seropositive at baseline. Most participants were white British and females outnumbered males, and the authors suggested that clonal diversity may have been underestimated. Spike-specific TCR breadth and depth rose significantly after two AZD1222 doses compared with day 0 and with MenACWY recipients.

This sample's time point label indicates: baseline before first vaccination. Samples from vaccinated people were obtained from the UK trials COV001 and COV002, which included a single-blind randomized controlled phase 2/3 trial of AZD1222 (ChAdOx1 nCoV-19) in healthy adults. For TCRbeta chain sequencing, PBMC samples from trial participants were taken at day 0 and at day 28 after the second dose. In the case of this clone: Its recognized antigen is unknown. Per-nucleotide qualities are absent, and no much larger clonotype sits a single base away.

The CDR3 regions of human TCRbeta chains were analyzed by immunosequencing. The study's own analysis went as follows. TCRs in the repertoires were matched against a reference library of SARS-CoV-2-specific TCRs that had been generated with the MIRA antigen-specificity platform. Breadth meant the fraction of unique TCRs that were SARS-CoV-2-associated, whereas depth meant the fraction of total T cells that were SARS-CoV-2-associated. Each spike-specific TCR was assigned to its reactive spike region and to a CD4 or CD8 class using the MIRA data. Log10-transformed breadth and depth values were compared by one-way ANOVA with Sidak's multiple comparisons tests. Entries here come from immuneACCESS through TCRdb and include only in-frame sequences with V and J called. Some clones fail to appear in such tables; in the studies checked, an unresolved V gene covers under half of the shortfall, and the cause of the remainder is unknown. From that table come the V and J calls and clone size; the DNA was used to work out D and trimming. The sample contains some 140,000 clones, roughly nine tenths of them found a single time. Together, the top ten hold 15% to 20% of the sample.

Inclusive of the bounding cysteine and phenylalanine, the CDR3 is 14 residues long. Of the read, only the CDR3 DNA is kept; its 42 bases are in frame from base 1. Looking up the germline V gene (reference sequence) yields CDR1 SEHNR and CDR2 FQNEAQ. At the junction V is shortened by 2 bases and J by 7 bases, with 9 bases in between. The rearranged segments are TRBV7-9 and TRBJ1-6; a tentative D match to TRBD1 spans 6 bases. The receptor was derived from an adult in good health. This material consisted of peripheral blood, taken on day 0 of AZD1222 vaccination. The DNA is TGTGCCAGCAGCTTAACAGGGATAAATTCACCCCTCCACTTT. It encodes CASSLTGINSPLHF.